The entry below describes one TCR beta chain. This sample is drawn from a study of blood T cell repertoires in COVID-19. Study-wide background: Donors in the United States, Italy and Spain gave samples during acute or convalescent COVID-19. The cDNA or gDNA used as material had been derived from T cells, B-cell-depleted T cells, or PBMCs.

The CDR3 is 15 amino acids. Germline CDR1 reads SGHAT; CDR2 reads FQNNGV. J was trimmed by 1 base and V by 4 bases; bases with no gene match: 3. In the authors' methods: The assay estimated nucleated cells by amplifying reference gene primers. Sequencing was performed with immunoSEQ multiplex PCR; in TCRdb, only in-frame clones are kept and a portion is missing. V and J calls and clone size are those listed in that table; D and trimming were worked out from the DNA. The table lists around 300,000 clones, 87% of them singletons. The sequence was collected from a man in his late teens or twenties with active or convalescent COVID-19. The chain links TRBV11-2 to TRBJ1-2; 10 bases align to TRBD1. Sequencing used peripheral blood. This chain's CDR3 is CASSWGQGINYGYTF. The CDR3 DNA reads as TGTGCCAGCAGCTGGGGACAGGGGATTAACTATGGCTACACCTTC.